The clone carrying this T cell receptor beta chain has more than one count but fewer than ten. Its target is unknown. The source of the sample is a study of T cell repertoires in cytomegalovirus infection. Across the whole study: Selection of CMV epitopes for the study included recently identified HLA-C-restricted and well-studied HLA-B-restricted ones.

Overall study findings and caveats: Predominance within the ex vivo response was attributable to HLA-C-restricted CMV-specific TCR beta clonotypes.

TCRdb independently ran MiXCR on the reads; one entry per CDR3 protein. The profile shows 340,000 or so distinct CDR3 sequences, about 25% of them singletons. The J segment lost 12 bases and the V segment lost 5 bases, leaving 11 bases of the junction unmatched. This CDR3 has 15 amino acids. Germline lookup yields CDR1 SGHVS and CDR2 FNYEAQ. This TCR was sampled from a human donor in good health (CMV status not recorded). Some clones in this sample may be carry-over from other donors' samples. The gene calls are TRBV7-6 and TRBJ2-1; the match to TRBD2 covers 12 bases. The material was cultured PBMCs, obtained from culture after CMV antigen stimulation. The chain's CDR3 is CASSPRTSGDLRQFF. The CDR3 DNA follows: TGTGCCAGCAGCCCCCGGACTAGCGGGGACCTCCGGCAGTTCTTC.